A selection of T cell receptor beta chains follows, all from one sample in a study of blood T cell repertoires in COVID-19. Here immunoSEQ multiplex PCR was the method, and the copy in TCRdb shows in-frame clones only, minus some. Here the sample spans around 300,000 clones, around 85% being singletons. The sequencing sample was made of PBMCs or T cells enriched from blood (not recorded which). These receptors were taken from a woman in her fifties or sixties who had recovered from COVID-19. Both conserved end residues are part of each CDR3. A D gene is named only where the DNA matches it firmly. Only part of the rows carry a size: once, few, many, or a class if the clone is expanded.

abundance: .
d_gene: TRBD1
v_gene: TRBV5-4
j_gene: TRBJ1-2
CDR3nt: TGTGCCAGCAGCGCACCACAGGGGGATGGTGGCTACACCTTC
CDR3aa: CASSAPQGDGGYTF

abundance: .
d_gene: .
v_gene: TRBV18
j_gene: TRBJ1-5
CDR3nt: TGTGCCAGCTCACAGGGGGTAGCAGGGCAGCCCCAGCATTTT
CDR3aa: CASSQGVAGQPQHF

abundance: .
d_gene: TRBD2
v_gene: TRBV6-5
j_gene: TRBJ2-2
CDR3nt: TGTGCCAGCAGACTAGCGGAGATGAACACCGGGGAGCTGTTTTTT
CDR3aa: CASRLAEMNTGELFF

abundance: .
d_gene: TRBD1
v_gene: TRBV9
j_gene: TRBJ2-1
CDR3nt: TGTGCCAGCAGCGTCGGGACAGAGAATATTCTTTACAATGAGCAGTTCTTC
CDR3aa: CASSVGTENILYNEQFF

abundance: few
d_gene: .
v_gene: TRBV14
j_gene: TRBJ1-6
CDR3nt: TGTGCCAGCAGCCAACGTTACGGGTCACCCCTCCACTTT
CDR3aa: CASSQRYGSPLHF

abundance: .
d_gene: TRBD1
v_gene: TRBV18
j_gene: TRBJ1-2
CDR3nt: TGTGCCAGCTCACCTTTCGACAGGGGCCATGGCTACACCTTC
CDR3aa: CASSPFDRGHGYTF

abundance: once
d_gene: TRBD1
v_gene: TRBV6-5
j_gene: TRBJ1-1
CDR3nt: TGTGCCAGCAGTTACAGCGCGACAGGGGGCACTGAAGCTTTCTTT
CDR3aa: CASSYSATGGTEAFF

abundance: .
d_gene: TRBD1
v_gene: TRBV29-1
j_gene: TRBJ1-1
CDR3nt: TGCAGCGTTGGCGGGACAGGTACCGTTATGGCTTTCTTT
CDR3aa: CSVGGTGTVMAFF

abundance: .
d_gene: TRBD1
v_gene: TRBV7-9
j_gene: TRBJ2-5
CDR3nt: TGTGCCAGCAGCCCATGGACAGGGGGAGACCTGACCCAGTACTTC
CDR3aa: CASSPWTGGDLTQYF

abundance: .
d_gene: TRBD2
v_gene: TRBV7-8
j_gene: TRBJ2-1
CDR3nt: TGTGCCAGCAGCTTAGTACCGGGGGGCTACAATGAGCAGTTCTTC
CDR3aa: CASSLVPGGYNEQFF

abundance: few
d_gene: TRBD2
v_gene: TRBV5-4
j_gene: TRBJ2-7
CDR3nt: TGTGCCAGCAGCTTGGCATTCGGGGGGGCCGACGAGCAGTACTTC
CDR3aa: CASSLAFGGADEQYF

abundance: .
d_gene: TRBD2
v_gene: TRBV7-9
j_gene: TRBJ2-3
CDR3nt: TGTGCCAGCAGCTTAGGTAGCGGGGTAACAGATACGCAGTATTTT
CDR3aa: CASSLGSGVTDTQYF

abundance: .
d_gene: .
v_gene: TRBV28
j_gene: TRBJ2-3
CDR3nt: TGTGCCAGCAGTTCCCTAGAACGGTCAAGCACAGATACGCAGTATTTT
CDR3aa: CASSSLERSSTDTQYF

abundance: .
d_gene: .
v_gene: TRBV7-6
j_gene: TRBJ2-1
CDR3nt: TGTGCCAGCAGCTTAGATAGTCAGGGGTGGTACAATGAGCAGTTCTTC
CDR3aa: CASSLDSQGWYNEQFF

abundance: few
d_gene: .
v_gene: TRBV5-1
j_gene: TRBJ1-1
CDR3nt: TGCGCCAGCAGCGACAGCCCGGGGGGGACTGAAGCTTTCTTT
CDR3aa: CASSDSPGGTEAFF

abundance: .
d_gene: TRBD1
v_gene: TRBV5-4
j_gene: TRBJ1-6
CDR3nt: TGTGCCAGCAGCTTCACGGACAGGATCCCTTCACCCCTCCACTTT
CDR3aa: CASSFTDRIPSPLHF

abundance: .
d_gene: TRBD2
v_gene: TRBV11-3
j_gene: TRBJ2-3
CDR3nt: TGTGCCAGCAGCTCCAGACTAGCCCCAGATACGCAGTATTTT
CDR3aa: CASSSRLAPDTQYF

abundance: few
d_gene: .
v_gene: TRBV7-9
j_gene: TRBJ2-7
CDR3nt: TGTGCCAGCCCCTCCCCGGAGGACTCCCCCTACGAGCAGTACTTC
CDR3aa: CASPSPEDSPYEQYF

abundance: .
d_gene: TRBD1
v_gene: TRBV5-4
j_gene: TRBJ1-3
CDR3nt: TGTGCCAGCAGCTTTCAGGGGGACTCTGGAAACACCATATATTTT
CDR3aa: CASSFQGDSGNTIYF

abundance: .
d_gene: TRBD2
v_gene: TRBV20-1
j_gene: TRBJ2-1
CDR3nt: TGCAGTGTTAGTCGGGCTAGCGGGAGTCCCTCCTACAATGAGCAGTTCTTC
CDR3aa: CSVSRASGSPSYNEQFF

abundance: few
d_gene: .
v_gene: TRBV30
j_gene: TRBJ1-5
CDR3nt: TGTGCCTGGAGCCAGAGGGCTGATCAGCCCCAGCATTTT
CDR3aa: CAWSQRADQPQHF

abundance: few
d_gene: TRBD1
v_gene: TRBV19
j_gene: TRBJ1-5
CDR3nt: TGTGCCAGTAGTAGGGGCGGACAGGGGGGAATTCAGCCCCAGCATTTT
CDR3aa: CASSRGGQGGIQPQHF

abundance: .
d_gene: .
v_gene: TRBV27
j_gene: TRBJ1-6
CDR3nt: TGTGCCAGCAGCCCGGGAGGGACGAGGACCCTCCACTTT
CDR3aa: CASSPGGTRTLHF

abundance: .
d_gene: .
v_gene: TRBV7-6
j_gene: TRBJ1-2
CDR3nt: TGTGCCAGCAGCCCGCGCCGGGGGGGAATCTATGGCTACACCTTC
CDR3aa: CASSPRRGGIYGYTF

abundance: .
d_gene: TRBD1
v_gene: TRBV4-3
j_gene: TRBJ1-1
CDR3nt: TGCGCCAGCAGCCAGCAGGGGGTAACGAACACTGAAGCTTTCTTT
CDR3aa: CASSQQGVTNTEAFF

abundance: .
d_gene: TRBD1
v_gene: TRBV24-1
j_gene: TRBJ2-1
CDR3nt: TGTGCCACCAGTGATCACAGGGGGAGTGAGCAGTTCTTC
CDR3aa: CATSDHRGSEQFF

abundance: .
d_gene: .
v_gene: TRBV30
j_gene: TRBJ2-1
CDR3nt: TGTGCCTGGAGGCAAGACAGCTCCTACAATGAGCAGTTCTTC
CDR3aa: CAWRQDSSYNEQFF

abundance: .
d_gene: TRBD1
v_gene: TRBV6-5
j_gene: TRBJ1-5
CDR3nt: TGTGCCAGCAGTCCGGACAGGCATAGCAATCAGCCCCAGCATTTT
CDR3aa: CASSPDRHSNQPQHF

abundance: once
d_gene: TRBD1
v_gene: TRBV10-1
j_gene: TRBJ2-1
CDR3nt: TGCGCCAGCAGTGCTGCCGGGACAGGATCCTACAATGAGCAGTTCTTC
CDR3aa: CASSAAGTGSYNEQFF

abundance: .
d_gene: .
v_gene: TRBV7-2
j_gene: TRBJ1-5
CDR3nt: TGTGCCAGCAGCTTAGAGGGGGGGAGGCCCCAGCATTTT
CDR3aa: CASSLEGGRPQHF

abundance: .
d_gene: .
v_gene: TRBV11-1
j_gene: TRBJ1-4
CDR3nt: TGTGCCAGCAGCTTTGACGCGGCTAATGAAAAACTGTTTTTT
CDR3aa: CASSFDAANEKLFF

abundance: .
d_gene: .
v_gene: TRBV11-2
j_gene: TRBJ2-5
CDR3nt: TGTGCCAGCAGTGAAGCGGGCCTCCTGCAGAAGACCCAGTACTTC
CDR3aa: CASSEAGLLQKTQYF

abundance: .
d_gene: .
v_gene: TRBV19
j_gene: TRBJ2-7
CDR3nt: TGTGCCAGTAGTATAGGCCACGGTGCATACGAGCAGTACTTC
CDR3aa: CASSIGHGAYEQYF

abundance: .
d_gene: TRBD1
v_gene: TRBV27
j_gene: TRBJ1-2
CDR3nt: TGTGCCAGCAGACCGACAGGGGGTACTGGAGGCTACACCTTC
CDR3aa: CASRPTGGTGGYTF

abundance: .
d_gene: .
v_gene: TRBV4-1
j_gene: TRBJ2-5
CDR3nt: TGCGCCAGCAGCCAAGCCTCGACAGCTCAAGAGACCCAGTACTTC
CDR3aa: CASSQASTAQETQYF

abundance: .
d_gene: .
v_gene: TRBV7-6
j_gene: TRBJ1-3
CDR3nt: TGTGCCAGCAGCCCCGCAGAGGGTGCTGGAAACACCATATATTTT
CDR3aa: CASSPAEGAGNTIYF

abundance: .
d_gene: .
v_gene: TRBV5-1
j_gene: TRBJ2-2
CDR3nt: TGCGCCAGCAGCCCCACCGGGGGGCGGGCGAACACCGGGGAGCTGTTTTTT
CDR3aa: CASSPTGGRANTGELFF

abundance: .
d_gene: .
v_gene: TRBV4-1
j_gene: TRBJ1-2
CDR3nt: TGCGCCAGCACTCTCCGACAGGCTCCTAACTATGGCTACACCTTC
CDR3aa: CASTLRQAPNYGYTF

abundance: .
d_gene: .
v_gene: TRBV12-3/TRBV12-4
j_gene: TRBJ1-1
CDR3nt: TGTGCCAGCAGTTTTCGGGGCACTGAAGCTTTCTTT
CDR3aa: CASSFRGTEAFF

abundance: .
d_gene: .
v_gene: TRBV27
j_gene: TRBJ2-3
CDR3nt: TGTGCCAGCAGTTTCGGGCCCTGGAGGGATACGCAGTATTTT
CDR3aa: CASSFGPWRDTQYF

abundance: once
d_gene: .
v_gene: TRBV3-1/TRBV3-2
j_gene: TRBJ2-3
CDR3nt: TGTGCCAGCAGCCTGAGGGCAGATACGCAGTATTTT
CDR3aa: CASSLRADTQYF

abundance: .
d_gene: .
v_gene: TRBV30
j_gene: TRBJ1-6
CDR3nt: TGTGCCTGGACACAAAGCTCCTATAATTCACCCCTCCACTTT
CDR3aa: CAWTQSSYNSPLHF

abundance: .
d_gene: .
v_gene: TRBV27
j_gene: TRBJ1-4
CDR3nt: TGTGCCAGCAGAGGGCGGGGGGGCCTCTCTAATGAAAAACTGTTTTTT
CDR3aa: CASRGRGGLSNEKLFF

abundance: .
d_gene: .
v_gene: TRBV19
j_gene: TRBJ2-1
CDR3nt: TGTGCCACGACCAGCGATTCCTACAATGAGCAGTTCTTC
CDR3aa: CATTSDSYNEQFF